The T cell receptor (beta chain) described here comes from a study of CD8 T cells in ankylosing spondylitis. Study-level findings and limits: About 8 highly homologous variants made up a TCR beta motif that seemed to typify ankylosing spondylitis blood. Some of the motif variants had earlier been found in reactive arthritis patients' fluid and blood. As reported, disease-linked clones showed significant enrichment in matched ankylosing spondylitis synovial fluid.

With 0 bases removed from V and 4 bases from J, the gap between germline ends came to 12 bases. Germline lookup yields CDR1 MNHEY and CDR2 SMNVEV (reference sequence). The CDR3 has 15 amino acids. On this clonotype: Its antigen is currently unknown.

A quantitative 5'-RACE method, one with molecular barcodes, was used to make TCR beta libraries. TCRdb ran MiXCR on the 5' RACE reads and lists one entry per CDR3 protein. The data show fewer than 250,000 distinct CDR3 sequences, over 30% seen once. Sequenced input: blood, either unsorted or a sorted T cell fraction (not recorded which). The clonotype was recovered from a male donor with ankylosing spondylitis or in good health (not recorded which). V gene TRBV27 combines with J gene TRBJ1-1; TRBD1 might be the D (5 bases). This chain's CDR3 is CASSLSSSQGTEAFF. CDR3 coding DNA: TGTGCCAGCAGTTTATCGAGCTCTCAGGGCACTGAAGCTTTCTTT.